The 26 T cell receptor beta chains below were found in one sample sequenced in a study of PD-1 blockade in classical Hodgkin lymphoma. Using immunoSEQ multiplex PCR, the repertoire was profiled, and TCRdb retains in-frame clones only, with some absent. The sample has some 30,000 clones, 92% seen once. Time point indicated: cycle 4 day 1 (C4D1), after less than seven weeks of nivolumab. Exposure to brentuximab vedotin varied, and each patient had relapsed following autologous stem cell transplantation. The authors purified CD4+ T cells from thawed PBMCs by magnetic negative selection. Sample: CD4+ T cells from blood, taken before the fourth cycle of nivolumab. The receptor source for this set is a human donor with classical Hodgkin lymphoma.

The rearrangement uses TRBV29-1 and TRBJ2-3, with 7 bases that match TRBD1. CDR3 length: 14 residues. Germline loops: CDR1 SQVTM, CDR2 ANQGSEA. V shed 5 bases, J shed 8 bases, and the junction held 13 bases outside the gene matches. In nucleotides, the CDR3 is TGCAGCGTTTCCGTGAGGGGGCAAGGGGCTACGCAGTATTTT. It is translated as CSVSVRGQGATQYF.

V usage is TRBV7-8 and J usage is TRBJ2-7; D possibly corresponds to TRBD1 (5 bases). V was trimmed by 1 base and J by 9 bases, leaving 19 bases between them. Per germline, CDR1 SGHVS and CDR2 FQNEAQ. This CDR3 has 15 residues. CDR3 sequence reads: CASSLDGAAAVGQYF. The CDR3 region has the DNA TGTGCCAGCAGCTTAGATGGGGCCGCAGCCGTCGGGCAGTACTTC.

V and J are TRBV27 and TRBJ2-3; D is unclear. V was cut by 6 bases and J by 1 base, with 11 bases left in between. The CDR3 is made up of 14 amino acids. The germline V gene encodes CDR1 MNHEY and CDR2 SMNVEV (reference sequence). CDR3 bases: TGTGCCAGCAGCCCGAGGCGGCGCACAGATACGCAGTATTTT. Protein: CASSPRRRTDTQYF.

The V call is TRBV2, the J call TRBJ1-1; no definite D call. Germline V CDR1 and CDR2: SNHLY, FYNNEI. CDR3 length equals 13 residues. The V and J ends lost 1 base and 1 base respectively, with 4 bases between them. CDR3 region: CASSEGENTEAFF. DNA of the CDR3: TGTGCCAGCAGTGAAGGGGAGAACACTGAAGCTTTCTTT.

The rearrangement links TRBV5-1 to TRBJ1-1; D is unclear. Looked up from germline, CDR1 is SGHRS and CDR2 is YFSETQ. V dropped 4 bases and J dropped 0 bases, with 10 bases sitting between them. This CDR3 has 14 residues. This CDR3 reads CASSPGILNTEAFF. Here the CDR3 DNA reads TGCGCCAGCAGCCCGGGCATTCTGAACACTGAAGCTTTCTTT.

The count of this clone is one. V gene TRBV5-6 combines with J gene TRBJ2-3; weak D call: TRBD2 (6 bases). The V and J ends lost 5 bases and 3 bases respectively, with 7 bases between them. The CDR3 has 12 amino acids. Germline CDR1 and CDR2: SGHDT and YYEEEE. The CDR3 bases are TGTGCCAGCAGTGGGGGGACAGATACGCAGTATTTT. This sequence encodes CASSGGTDTQYF.

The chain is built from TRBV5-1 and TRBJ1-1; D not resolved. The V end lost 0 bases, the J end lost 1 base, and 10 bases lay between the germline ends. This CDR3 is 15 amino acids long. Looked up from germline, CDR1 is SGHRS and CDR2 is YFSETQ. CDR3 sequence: CASSLVGLGNTEAFF. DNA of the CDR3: TGCGCCAGCAGCTTGGTGGGGTTGGGGAACACTGAAGCTTTCTTT.

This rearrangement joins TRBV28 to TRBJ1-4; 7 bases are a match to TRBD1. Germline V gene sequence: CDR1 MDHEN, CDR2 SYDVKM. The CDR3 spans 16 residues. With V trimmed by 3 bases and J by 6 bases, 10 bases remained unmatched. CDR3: CASSLPIQGYYEKLFF. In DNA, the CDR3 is TGTGCCAGCAGTTTGCCAATACAGGGGTATTATGAAAAACTGTTTTTT.

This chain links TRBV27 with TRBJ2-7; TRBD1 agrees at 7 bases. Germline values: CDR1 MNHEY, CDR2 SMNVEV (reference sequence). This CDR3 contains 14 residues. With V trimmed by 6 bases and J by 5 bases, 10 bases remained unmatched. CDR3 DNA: TGTGCCAGCAGCCCTGGGACAGAGCGGCACGAGCAGTACTTC. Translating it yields CASSPGTERHEQYF.

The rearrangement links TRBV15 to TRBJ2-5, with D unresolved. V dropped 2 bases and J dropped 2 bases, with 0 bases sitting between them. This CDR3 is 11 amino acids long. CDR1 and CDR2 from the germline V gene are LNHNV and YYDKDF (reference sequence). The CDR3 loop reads CATSRQETQYF. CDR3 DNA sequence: TGTGCCACCAGCAGACAAGAGACCCAGTACTTC.

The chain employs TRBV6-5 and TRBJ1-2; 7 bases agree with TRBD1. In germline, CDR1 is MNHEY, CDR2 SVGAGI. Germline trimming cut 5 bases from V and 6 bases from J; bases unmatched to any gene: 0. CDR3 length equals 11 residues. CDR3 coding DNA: TGTGCCAGCAGTCAGGGGGATGGCTACACCTTC. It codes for CASSQGDGYTF.

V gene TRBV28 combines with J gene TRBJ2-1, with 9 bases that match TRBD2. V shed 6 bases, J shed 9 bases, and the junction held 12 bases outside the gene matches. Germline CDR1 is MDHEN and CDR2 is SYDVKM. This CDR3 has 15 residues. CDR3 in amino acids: CASSRGGVAGVEQFF. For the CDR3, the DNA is TGTGCCAGCAGCCGGGGTGGGGTAGCGGGAGTTGAGCAGTTCTTC.

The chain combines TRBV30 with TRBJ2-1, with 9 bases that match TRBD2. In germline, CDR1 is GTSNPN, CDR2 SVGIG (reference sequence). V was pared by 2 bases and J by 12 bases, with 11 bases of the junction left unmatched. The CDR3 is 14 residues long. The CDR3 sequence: CAWSSLAGSAGQFF. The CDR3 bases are TGTGCCTGGAGTTCCCTAGCGGGAAGCGCGGGGCAGTTCTTC.

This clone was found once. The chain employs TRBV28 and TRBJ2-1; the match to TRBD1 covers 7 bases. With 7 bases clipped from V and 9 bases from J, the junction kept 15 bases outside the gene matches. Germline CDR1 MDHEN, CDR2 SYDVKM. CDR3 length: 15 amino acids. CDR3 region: CASTRPGAGGREQFF. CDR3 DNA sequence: TGTGCCAGCACCCGCCCTGGGGCAGGGGGACGTGAGCAGTTCTTC.

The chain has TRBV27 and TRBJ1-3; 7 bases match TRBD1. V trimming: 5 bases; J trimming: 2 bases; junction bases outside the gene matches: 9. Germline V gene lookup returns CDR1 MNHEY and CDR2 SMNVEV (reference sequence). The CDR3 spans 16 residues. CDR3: CASSTGGGFTGNTIYF. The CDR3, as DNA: TGTGCCAGCAGTACCGGAGGGGGCTTCACTGGAAACACCATATATTTT.

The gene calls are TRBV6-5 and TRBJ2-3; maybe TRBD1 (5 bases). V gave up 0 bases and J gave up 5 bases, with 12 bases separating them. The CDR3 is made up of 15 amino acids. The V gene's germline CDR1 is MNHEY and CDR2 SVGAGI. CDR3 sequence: CASSYSARQGDTQYF. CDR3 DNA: TGTGCCAGCAGTTACTCCGCCCGGCAGGGAGATACGCAGTATTTT.

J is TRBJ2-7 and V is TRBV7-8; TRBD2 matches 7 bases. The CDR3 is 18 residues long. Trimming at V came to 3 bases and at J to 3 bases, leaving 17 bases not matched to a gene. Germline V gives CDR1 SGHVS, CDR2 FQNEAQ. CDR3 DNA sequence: TGTGCCAGCAGCTTGGTTATCCGTGGGGGGGAGTCCGACTACGAGCAGTACTTC. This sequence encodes CASSLVIRGGESDYEQYF.

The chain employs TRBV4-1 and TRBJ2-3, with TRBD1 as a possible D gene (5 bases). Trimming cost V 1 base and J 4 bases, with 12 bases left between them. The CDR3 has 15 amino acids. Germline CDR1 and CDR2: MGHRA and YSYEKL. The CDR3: CASSQGVRVPDTQYF. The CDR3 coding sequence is TGCGCCAGCAGCCAAGGGGTCAGGGTCCCAGATACGCAGTATTTT.

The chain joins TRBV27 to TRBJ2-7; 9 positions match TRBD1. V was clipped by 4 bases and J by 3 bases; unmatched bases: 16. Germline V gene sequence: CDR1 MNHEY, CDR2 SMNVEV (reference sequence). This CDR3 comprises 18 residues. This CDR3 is CASSYLGQGTPYSYEQYF. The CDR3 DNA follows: TGTGCCAGCAGTTACTTGGGACAGGGTACCCCCTATAGCTACGAGCAGTACTTC.

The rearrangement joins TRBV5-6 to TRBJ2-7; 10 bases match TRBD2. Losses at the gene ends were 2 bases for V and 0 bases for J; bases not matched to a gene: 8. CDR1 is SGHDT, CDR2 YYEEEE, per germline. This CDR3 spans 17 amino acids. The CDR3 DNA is TGTGCCAGCAGCTTAGTCCGGACTAGCGGCAGCTCCTACGAGCAGTACTTC. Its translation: CASSLVRTSGSSYEQYF. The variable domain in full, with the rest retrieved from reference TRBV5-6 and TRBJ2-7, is DAGVTQSPTHLIKTRGQQVTLRCSPKSGHDTVSWYQQALGQGPQFIFQYYEEEERQRGNFPDRFSGHQFPNYSSELNVNALLLGDSALYLCASSLVRTSGSSYEQYFGPGTRLTVT.

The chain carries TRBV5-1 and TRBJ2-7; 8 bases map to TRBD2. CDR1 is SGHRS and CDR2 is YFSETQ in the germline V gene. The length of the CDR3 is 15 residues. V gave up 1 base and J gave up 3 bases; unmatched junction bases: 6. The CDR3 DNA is TGCGCCAGCAGCTTGATGAGCGGGGGTTACTACGAGCAGTACTTC. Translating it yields CASSLMSGGYYEQYF.

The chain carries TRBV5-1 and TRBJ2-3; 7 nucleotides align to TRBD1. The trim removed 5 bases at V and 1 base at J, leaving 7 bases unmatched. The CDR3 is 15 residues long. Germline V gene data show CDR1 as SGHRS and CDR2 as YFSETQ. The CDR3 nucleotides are TGCGCCAGCAGTCTGGACAGGACTGGCACAGATACGCAGTATTTT. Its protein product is CASSLDRTGTDTQYF.

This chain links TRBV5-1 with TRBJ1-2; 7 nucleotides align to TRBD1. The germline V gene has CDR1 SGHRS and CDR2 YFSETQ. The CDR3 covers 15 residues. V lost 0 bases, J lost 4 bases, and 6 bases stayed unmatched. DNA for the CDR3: TGCGCCAGCAGCTTGGGAGGGGGCCGGAGCTATGGCTACACCTTC. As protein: CASSLGGGRSYGYTF. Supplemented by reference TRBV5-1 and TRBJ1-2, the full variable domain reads KAGVTQTPRYLIKTRGQQVTLSCSPISGHRSVSWYQQTPGQGLQFLFEYFSETQRNKGNFPGRFSGRQFSNSRSEMNVSTLELGDSALYLCASSLGGGRSYGYTFGSGTRLTVV.

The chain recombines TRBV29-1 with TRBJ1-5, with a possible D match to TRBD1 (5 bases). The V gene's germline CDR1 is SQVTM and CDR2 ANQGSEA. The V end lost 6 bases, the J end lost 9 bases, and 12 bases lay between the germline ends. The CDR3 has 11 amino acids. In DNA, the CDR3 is TGCAGCGTAAGAGCGGGGGGGCCCCAGCATTTT. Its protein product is CSVRAGGPQHF.

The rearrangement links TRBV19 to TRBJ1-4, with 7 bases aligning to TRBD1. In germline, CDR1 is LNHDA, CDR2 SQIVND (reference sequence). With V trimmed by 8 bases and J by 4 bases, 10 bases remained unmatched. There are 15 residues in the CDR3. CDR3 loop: CASLRSGGFNEKLFF. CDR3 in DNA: TGTGCCAGTCTGCGTTCAGGGGGATTTAATGAAAAACTGTTTTTT. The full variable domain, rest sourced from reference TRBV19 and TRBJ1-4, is DGGITQSPKYLFRKEGQNVTLSCEQNLNHDAMYWYRQDPGQGLRLIYYSQIVNDFQKGDIAEGYSVSREKKESFPLTVTSAQKNPTAFYLCASLRSGGFNEKLFFGSGTQLSVL.

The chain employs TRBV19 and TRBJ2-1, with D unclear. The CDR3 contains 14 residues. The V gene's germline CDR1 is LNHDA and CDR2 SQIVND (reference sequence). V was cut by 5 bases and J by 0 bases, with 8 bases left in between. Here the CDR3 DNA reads TGTGCCAGTAGTTACTCGAGCTCCTACAATGAGCAGTTCTTC. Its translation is CASSYSSSYNEQFF.